The next 21 T cell receptor beta chains were all read from a single sample in a study of blood T cell repertoires in COVID-19. TCRdb's copy holds only in-frame clones and misses some; the assay was immunoSEQ multiplex PCR. The repertoire holds about 120,000 clones, with 85% to 90% as singletons. Input material: peripheral blood. The receptors shown here come from a woman in her seventies with acute or convalescent COVID-19.

The V gene is TRBV19, the J gene TRBJ1-4; tentative D call: TRBD1 (6 bases). V lost 3 bases and J lost 6, with 17 bases in between. This CDR3 is 16 amino acids long. In germline, CDR1 is LNHDA, CDR2 SQIVND (reference sequence). The CDR3 spells CASSIRVGTSYEKLFF. In DNA, the CDR3 is TGTGCCAGTAGTATTAGGGTCGGGACAAGCTATGAAAAACTGTTTTTT.

The V call is TRBV18, the J call TRBJ2-6; possible D gene TRBD1, 6 bases. Germline V gene sequence: CDR1 KGHSH, CDR2 LQKENI. V was shortened by 5 bases and J by 3 bases, with 20 bases between the two germline ends. This CDR3 contains 18 residues. The CDR3 DNA reads as TGTGCCAGCTCAACCCCACAGGGTTTGTCTTATGGGGCCAACGTCCTGACTTTC. Its translation is CASSTPQGLSYGANVLTF.

This chain joins TRBV2 and TRBJ2-7, with D maybe TRBD1 (6 bases). Germline lookup yields CDR1 SNHLY and CDR2 FYNNEI. Trimming took off 4 bases at V and 8 bases at J, with 24 bases between the two ends. The CDR3 length is 16 residues. The CDR3 loop reads CASSGGERGHLYKQYF. The CDR3 nucleotides read TGTGCCAGCAGTGGAGGGGAAAGGGGACACCTTTACAAGCAGTACTTC.

The CDR3 here is CASSLTGGTYEQYF. In DNA form, the CDR3 reads TGTGCCAGCAGCTTGACAGGGGGAACCTACGAGCAGTACTTC. V and J are TRBV5-6 and TRBJ2-7; 8 nucleotides line up with TRBD1. The germline V gene encodes CDR1 SGHDT and CDR2 YYEEEE. The CDR3 contains 14 residues. The V gene end was trimmed by 1 base and the J gene end by 2 bases; junction bases not matched to a gene: 2. The entire variable domain, with the rest obtained from reference TRBV5-6 and TRBJ2-7, is as follows: DAGVTQSPTHLIKTRGQQVTLRCSPKSGHDTVSWYQQALGQGPQFIFQYYEEEERQRGNFPDRFSGHQFPNYSSELNVNALLLGDSALYLCASSLTGGTYEQYFGPGTRLTVT.

The chain has TRBV7-9 and TRBJ2-7; 7 bases align to TRBD1. The CDR3 consists of 13 residues. In germline, CDR1 is SEHNR, CDR2 FQNEAQ (reference sequence). V gave up 5 bases and J gave up 7 bases; unmatched junction bases: 8. CDR3 bases: TGTGCCAGCAGCCTAACAGGGGCGTTAGAGCAGTACTTC. Residues: CASSLTGALEQYF.

The CDR3 reads CSVDQGSGELFF. CDR3 DNA sequence: TGCAGCGTTGACCAGGGGTCCGGGGAGCTGTTTTTT. V usage is TRBV29-1 and J usage is TRBJ2-2; possibly TRBD1 for D (6 bases). V lost 3 bases and J lost 6, with 8 bases in between. The CDR3 sequence is 12 residues long. Germline CDR1 is SQVTM and CDR2 is ANQGSEA.

This clone has a single count. This chain joins TRBV2 and TRBJ1-4; a weak D match, TRBD1 (6 bases). The CDR3 is 14 residues long. V was clipped by 9 bases and J by 4 bases, with 15 bases between them. The germline V gene has CDR1 SNHLY and CDR2 FYNNEI. CDR3 loop: CASAGGQRNEKLFF. CDR3 sequence (DNA): TGTGCCAGTGCCGGAGGACAGCGTAATGAAAAACTGTTTTTT. Full variable domain (rest looked up from reference TRBV2 and TRBJ1-4): EPEVTQTPSHQVTQMGQEVILRCVPISNHLYFYWYRQILGQKVEFLVSFYNNEISEKSEIFDDQFSVERPDGSNFTLKIRSTKLEDSAMYFCASAGGQRNEKLFFGSGTQLSVL.

J is TRBJ1-6 and V is TRBV28; tentatively, D is TRBD1 (5 bases). V was pared by 5 bases and J by 7 bases, with 12 bases between. The V gene's germline CDR1 is MDHEN and CDR2 SYDVKM. The CDR3 is 14 residues long. CDR3 in amino acids: CASSDGHLNSPLHF. The CDR3 nucleotides are TGTGCCAGCAGTGATGGACATCTCAATTCACCCCTCCACTTT.

The rearrangement joins TRBV25-1 to TRBJ2-3; 9 nucleotides line up with TRBD2. This CDR3 has 15 amino acids. Germline CDR1 is MGHDK and CDR2 is SYGVNS. V gave up 2 bases and J gave up 1 base; unmatched junction bases: 1. The CDR3 is CASSELAGRTDTQYF. CDR3 sequence (DNA): TGTGCCAGCAGTGAACTAGCGGGGCGCACAGATACGCAGTATTTT. The variable domain in full, completed from reference TRBV25-1 and TRBJ2-3, reads EADIYQTPRYLVIGTGKKITLECSQTMGHDKMYWYQQDPGMELHLIHYSYGVNSTEKGDLSSESTVSRIRTEHFPLTLESARPSHTSQYLCASSELAGRTDTQYFGPGTRLTVL.

The genes are TRBV12-5 and TRBJ1-3; D unresolved. Germline values: CDR1 LGHNT, CDR2 FRNRAP. The V and J ends lost 1 base and 0 bases respectively, with 7 bases between them. The CDR3 loop spans 15 amino acids. CDR3 nucleotide sequence: TGTGCTAGTGGTTTGGGGGCGCACTCTGGAAACACCATATATTTT. Translated: CASGLGAHSGNTIYF.

The chain uses TRBV9 and TRBJ2-4, with 7 bases matching TRBD2. Germline values: CDR1 SGDLS, CDR2 YYNGEE. Trimming took 0 bases from V and 8 from J; bases not matched to a gene: 5. The CDR3 is 14 residues long. This chain's CDR3 is CASSVVGEGDIQYF. The CDR3 DNA follows: TGTGCCAGCAGCGTAGTAGGGGAGGGTGACATTCAGTACTTC.

The chain uses TRBV11-2 and TRBJ1-1; no firm D call. The V end lost 4 bases, the J end lost 1 base, and 7 bases lay between the germline ends. Looked up from germline, CDR1 is SGHAT and CDR2 is FQNNGV. The CDR3 is 13 amino acids. The CDR3, as DNA: TGTGCCAGCAGCTCACAACAGAACACTGAAGCTTTCTTT. It translates to CASSSQQNTEAFF.

This chain joins TRBV11-2 and TRBJ2-7; D might be TRBD1 (6 bases). The CDR3 is 13 amino acids. CDR1 and CDR2 from the germline V gene are SGHAT and FQNNGV. Trimming took off 4 bases at V and 7 bases at J, with 14 bases between the two ends. This chain's CDR3 is CASSYDRRREQYF. The CDR3 DNA is TGTGCCAGCAGCTATGACAGGAGGCGGGAGCAGTACTTC.

This clone was recorded a few times. The chain uses TRBV3-1 (or the pseudogene TRBV3-2) and TRBJ1-1; D is perhaps TRBD1 (6 bases). The germline V and J ends were trimmed by 3 bases and 5 bases, with 16 bases remaining between them. Per the germline V gene, CDR1 is LGHDT and CDR2 is YNNKEL (reference sequence). This CDR3 is 15 amino acids long. CDR3 sequence (DNA): TGTGCCAGCAGCCATCAAAGGGGGGGTGAGACTGAAGCTTTCTTT. Its translation is CASSHQRGGETEAFF.

The chain's CDR3 is CAWSGRGQQETQYF. Here the CDR3 DNA reads TGTGCCTGGAGCGGCAGGGGCCAGCAAGAGACCCAGTACTTC. V usage is TRBV30 and J usage is TRBJ2-5; D perhaps matches TRBD1 (6 bases). The CDR3 has 14 amino acids. V was clipped by 3 bases and J by 2 bases, with 13 bases between them. CDR1 GTSNPN and CDR2 SVGIG come from the germline V gene (reference sequence). Full variable domain (remainder filled in from reference TRBV30 and TRBJ2-5): SQTIHQWPATLVQPVGSPLSLECTVEGTSNPNLYWYRQAAGRGLQLLFYSVGIGQISSEVPQNLSASRPQDRQFILSSKKLLLSDSGFYLCAWSGRGQQETQYFGPGTRLLVL.

This chain joins TRBV7-2 and TRBJ1-6; D unclear. Trimming shortened V by 3 bases and J by 5 bases, and 8 bases separated the two germline ends. The CDR3 sequence is 14 residues long. Germline lookup yields CDR1 SGHTA and CDR2 FQGNSA. The CDR3 here is CASSLERNNSPLHF. The CDR3 bases are TGTGCCAGCAGCTTGGAGAGAAATAATTCACCCCTCCACTTT.

This chain uses TRBV24-1 with TRBJ1-2, with 11 bases aligning to TRBD1. Per germline, CDR1 KGHDR and CDR2 SFDVKD. With V trimmed by 4 bases and J by 3 bases, 3 bases remained unmatched. The CDR3 is made up of 15 amino acids. The CDR3 region is CATSEPGQGDYGYTF. In DNA form, the CDR3 reads TGTGCCACCAGTGAACCGGGACAGGGGGACTATGGCTACACCTTC.

The rearrangement links TRBV9 to TRBJ2-2; D may be TRBD1 (5 bases). Trimming stripped 0 bases from V and 6 bases from J, with 12 bases between. This CDR3 comprises 15 residues. Per the germline V gene, CDR1 is SGDLS and CDR2 is YYNGEE. CDR3 region: CASSVALQGSGELFF. The CDR3 region has the DNA TGTGCCAGCAGCGTAGCTCTCCAGGGTTCCGGGGAGCTGTTTTTT.

This clone was observed a few times. This chain uses TRBV6-5 with TRBJ2-7, with D hard to call. The germline gives CDR1 MNHEY, CDR2 SVGAGI. V shed 6 bases and J shed 4 bases, with 13 bases lying between them. This CDR3 spans 13 amino acids. CDR3 bases: TGTGCCAGCAGCCTCCGAGTTACTTACGAGCAGTACTTC. This encodes CASSLRVTYEQYF.

The chain is built from TRBV5-1 and TRBJ1-3; 10 bases align to TRBD1. V lost 4 bases to trimming and J lost 4 bases; unmatched junction nucleotides: 2. The CDR3 has 14 residues. Germline CDR1 reads SGHRS; CDR2 reads YFSETQ. This chain's CDR3 is CASSQGQGGNTIYF. In nucleotides, the CDR3 is TGCGCCAGCAGCCAGGGACAGGGGGGAAACACCATATATTTT.

The J gene is TRBJ1-6, the V gene TRBV4-1, with D maybe TRBD1 (6 bases). The V gene lost 6 bases and the J gene lost 5 bases, with 14 bases spanning the gap. Germline V gene sequence: CDR1 MGHRA, CDR2 YSYEKL. The CDR3 extends over 15 amino acids. CDR3 sequence: CASSQRDIDNSPLHF. In DNA, the CDR3 is TGCGCCAGCAGTCAGCGGGACATTGATAATTCACCCCTCCACTTT.